This entry lists 13 T cell receptor beta chains sequenced from one sample in a study of cytomegalovirus exposure and HLA in healthy donors. The PCR had 60 Vbeta and 13 Jbeta primers. Sequencing was performed with immunoSEQ multiplex PCR; in TCRdb, only in-frame clones are kept and a portion is missing. The sample has about 230,000 clones, roughly 84% seen once. The sequenced sample was PBMCs. The receptors shown here come from a human donor in good health.

The chain has TRBV10-3 and TRBJ2-5; D may be TRBD1 (5 bases). CDR1 and CDR2 from the germline V gene are ENHRY and SYGVKD. This CDR3 has 14 residues. V was cut by 0 bases and J by 1 base, with 6 bases left in between. The CDR3 loop reads CAISESTGQETQYF. The CDR3 coding sequence is TGTGCCATCAGTGAGTCAACAGGCCAAGAGACCCAGTACTTC.

The chain uses TRBV7-8 and TRBJ2-2; maybe TRBD1 (5 bases). CDR3 length: 15 residues. The ends were cut back, 3 bases at V and 1 base at J, with 9 bases in the middle. Germline V gene sequence: CDR1 SGHVS, CDR2 FQNEAQ. CDR3 nucleotides: TGTGCCAGCAGCTTCAAGGACAAGAACACCGGGGAGCTGTTTTTT. Translated: CASSFKDKNTGELFF.

This clone was counted between two and nine times. J is TRBJ1-1 and V is TRBV5-4; 8 positions match TRBD1. Trimming at V came to 4 bases and at J to 1 base, leaving 3 bases not matched to a gene. The CDR3 loop spans 14 amino acids. The V gene's germline CDR1 is SGHNT and CDR2 YYREEE (reference sequence). The DNA for the CDR3 is TGTGCCAGCAGCATAGGACAGGGGAACACTGAAGCTTTCTTT. This encodes CASSIGQGNTEAFF.

This clone was detected once. The V and J genes are TRBV5-1 and TRBJ2-5; 9 bases are a match to TRBD2. CDR1 is SGHRS, CDR2 YFSETQ, per germline. Unmatched junction bases numbered 8, after V lost 0 bases and J lost 5 bases. The CDR3 length is 16 residues. The chain's CDR3 is CASSLAPTSGQETQYF. The CDR3 bases are TGCGCCAGCAGCTTGGCCCCGACTAGCGGCCAGGAGACCCAGTACTTC.

This chain uses TRBV25-1 with TRBJ1-5; D perhaps matches TRBD1 (5 bases). Germline lookup yields CDR1 MGHDK and CDR2 SYGVNS. The CDR3 extends over 15 amino acids. Trimming stripped 7 bases from V and 7 bases from J, with 20 bases between. The CDR3 reads CASIAGRNKEQPQHF. In DNA, the CDR3 is TGTGCCAGCATCGCGGGACGAAATAAGGAGCAGCCCCAGCATTTT.

The rearrangement links TRBV7-8 to TRBJ2-7, with D possibly being TRBD1 (6 bases). There are 16 residues in the CDR3. From germline, CDR1 is SGHVS and CDR2 FQNEAQ. The ends were cut back, 1 base at V and 2 bases at J, with 15 bases in the middle. This CDR3 reads CASSLGSRQATYEQYF. DNA for the CDR3: TGTGCCAGCAGCTTAGGGAGCCGACAGGCTACCTACGAGCAGTACTTC.

This clone was counted once. V usage is TRBV19 and J usage is TRBJ2-3; TRBD2 matches 7 bases. The CDR3 length is 14 residues. With V trimmed by 3 bases and J by 5 bases, 5 bases remained unmatched. Germline V gives CDR1 LNHDA, CDR2 SQIVND (reference sequence). The CDR3 region has the DNA TGTGCCAGTAGTATCCGGGGAGGGTTAGATACGCAGTATTTT. It yields the protein CASSIRGGLDTQYF.

The rearrangement links TRBV6-5 to TRBJ2-3; TRBD2 matches 9 bases. Per the germline V gene, CDR1 is MNHEY and CDR2 is SVGAGI. This CDR3 has 15 amino acids. The V gene end was trimmed by 6 bases and the J gene end by 4 bases; junction bases not matched to a gene: 8. CDR3 DNA: TGTGCCAGCAGCCTATTAGCGGGAGATCCAGATACGCAGTATTTT. Amino acid sequence: CASSLLAGDPDTQYF.

The chain uses TRBV27 and TRBJ1-2; the match to TRBD1 covers 8 bases. Germline V gives CDR1 MNHEY, CDR2 SMNVEV (reference sequence). CDR3 length: 15 amino acids. Trimming removed 6 bases from V and 7 bases from J; junction bases left unmatched: 13. CDR3 sequence (DNA): TGTGCCAGCAGCCTTTATGGACAGGGCCCCTTTGGCTACACCTTC. It translates to CASSLYGQGPFGYTF.

This chain links TRBV2 with TRBJ1-5, with 7 nucleotides matching TRBD1. With V trimmed by 7 bases and J by 10 bases, 7 bases remained unmatched. The CDR3 runs 12 residues. The germline gives CDR1 SNHLY, CDR2 FYNNEI. The CDR3, as DNA: TGTGCCAGCAATCCGACAGGGCAACCCCAGCATTTT. The encoded protein is CASNPTGQPQHF.

V usage is TRBV9 and J usage is TRBJ2-3; maybe TRBD2 (6 bases). Trimming took 0 bases from V and 11 from J, leaving 28 bases between them. The CDR3 spans 18 residues. Germline V CDR1 and CDR2: SGDLS, YYNGEE. The CDR3 nucleotides read TGTGCCAGCAGCGTAGTCAGTATAATGAAAGGACGGGAGATTAGGCAGTATTTT. This gives the protein CASSVVSIMKGREIRQYF.

This chain connects TRBV2 to TRBJ2-3; 9 bases line up with TRBD2. V dropped 3 bases and J dropped 2; count of bases not matched to a gene: 3. Germline CDR1 reads SNHLY; CDR2 reads FYNNEI. CDR3 length: 15 amino acids. CDR3 sequence reads: CASSELAGLTDTQYF. CDR3 DNA: TGTGCCAGCAGTGAGCTAGCGGGGCTCACAGATACGCAGTATTTT.

This chain uses TRBV27 with TRBJ2-1; the D gene is possibly TRBD2 (6 bases). Deletions cut 5 bases from V and 0 bases from J, with 11 bases between. The length of the CDR3 is 15 residues. From germline, CDR1 is MNHEY and CDR2 SMNVEV (reference sequence). In DNA, the CDR3 is TGTGCCAGCAGTATCCTCGGGAGCTCCTACAATGAGCAGTTCTTC. Translating it yields CASSILGSSYNEQFF.